This TCR beta chain is from a study of identical twins. Overall study results and limits: Memory repertoires lacked the insertion deficit that abundant cord blood beta clonotypes showed. Researchers reported weaker excess twin sharing in beta out-of-frame sequences.

This clonotype appeared a few times. What it binds is not known. Healthy Caucasian donors formed the entire cohort. Trimming took 0 bases from V and 3 from J, leaving 12 bases between them. Germline V gene sequence: CDR1 SGDLS, CDR2 YYNGEE. This CDR3 is 15 amino acids long. The cDNA had a unique molecular identifier and a template-switch universal primer site. TCRdb recomputed calls from the 5' RACE reads with MiXCR, one row per CDR3 protein. The sample has 500,000 to 650,000 distinct CDR3 sequences; about a fifth are singletons. The same sample was also used in a study of yellow fever vaccine responses in identical twins.

The specimen sequenced was CD4+ T cells sorted from blood. This chain joins TRBV9 and TRBJ1-1; no firm D call. The clonotype originates from a woman between 18 and 30 years old in good health. CDR3 nucleotide sequence: TGTGCCAGCAGCGTAGAACCGATTGCGGACACTGAAGCTTTCTTT. Amino acid sequence: CASSVEPIADTEAFF.